This T cell receptor beta chain was identified during a study of OX40 agonist ivuxolimab in advanced cancers. Libraries were prepared by immunoSEQ multiplex PCR; TCRdb keeps only in-frame clonotypes and omits some of them. Of approximately 60,000 clones listed, about four fifths are singletons. The CDR3 has 16 amino acids. Trimming removed 4 bases from V and 0 bases from J, with 15 bases in between. The germline gives CDR1 LGHNA, CDR2 YSLEER. This clone was picked up one time. Its antigen is currently unknown. The study's findings and limits: On average, a greater number of expanded clones characterised CD8+ T cells relative to CD4+.

Sequencing used CD4+ or CD8+ T cells sorted from blood, obtained in a trial of the OX40 agonist ivuxolimab. The chain employs TRBV4-3 and TRBJ1-2; D unresolved. The origin of this receptor is an adult with an advanced solid tumor such as melanoma, head and neck, liver or kidney cancer. This chain's CDR3 is CASSRRVRESNYGYTF. As DNA, the CDR3 is TGCGCCAGCAGCCGACGAGTAAGGGAATCTAACTATGGCTACACCTTC.